This TCR beta chain was captured in a study of blood T cell repertoires in COVID-19. Across the study: Samples taken during acute and convalescent COVID-19 were collected in the United States, Italy and Spain. The analysed material was cDNA or gDNA that came from T cells, B-cell-depleted T cells, or PBMCs.

The CDR3 is made up of 15 amino acids. V shed 2 bases and J shed 6 bases, with 14 bases lying between them. Germline V gene lookup returns CDR1 SGHTA and CDR2 FQGNSA. This clone was counted a few times. Original processing methods: The authors estimated nucleated cell counts from reference gene primer amplification. Measured with immunoSEQ multiplex PCR; TCRdb has only the in-frame clones, and not every one. D and trimming were read from the DNA, whereas the V and J calls and clone size are those reported in that table. The data show some 200,000 clones, around four fifths seen once. The chain joins TRBV7-2 to TRBJ2-4; a possible D gene is TRBD2 (7 bases). This clonotype was sampled from a middle-aged woman with acute or convalescent COVID-19. Sample: peripheral blood. The CDR3: CASSLLAGAGNIQYF. CDR3 DNA: TGTGCCAGCAGCTTACTGGCGGGGGCCGGAAACATTCAGTACTTC.